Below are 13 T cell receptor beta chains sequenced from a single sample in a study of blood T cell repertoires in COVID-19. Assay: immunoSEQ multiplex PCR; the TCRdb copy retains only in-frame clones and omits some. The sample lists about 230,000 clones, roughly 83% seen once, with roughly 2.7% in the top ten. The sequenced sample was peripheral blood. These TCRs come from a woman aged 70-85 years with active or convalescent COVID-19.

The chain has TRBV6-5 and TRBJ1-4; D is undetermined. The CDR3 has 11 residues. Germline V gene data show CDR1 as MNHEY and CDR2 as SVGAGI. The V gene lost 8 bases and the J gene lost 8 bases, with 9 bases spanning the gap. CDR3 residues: CASRGWEKLFF. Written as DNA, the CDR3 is TGTGCCAGCCGGGGTTGGGAAAAACTGTTTTTT.

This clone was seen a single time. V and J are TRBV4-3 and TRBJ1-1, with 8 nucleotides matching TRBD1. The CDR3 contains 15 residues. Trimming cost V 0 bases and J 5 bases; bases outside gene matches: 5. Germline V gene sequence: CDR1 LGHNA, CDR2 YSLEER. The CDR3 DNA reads TGCGCCAGCAGCCAAGATAACAGGGGGGCTACTGAAGCTTTCTTT. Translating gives CASSQDNRGATEAFF.

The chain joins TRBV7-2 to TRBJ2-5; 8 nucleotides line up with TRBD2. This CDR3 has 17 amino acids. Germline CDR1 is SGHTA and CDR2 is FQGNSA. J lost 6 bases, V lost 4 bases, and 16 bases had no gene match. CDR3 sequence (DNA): TGTGCCAGCAGCTCCGCCCCCTGGGTAGCGGGGATGAAGACCCAGTACTTC. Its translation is CASSSAPWVAGMKTQYF.

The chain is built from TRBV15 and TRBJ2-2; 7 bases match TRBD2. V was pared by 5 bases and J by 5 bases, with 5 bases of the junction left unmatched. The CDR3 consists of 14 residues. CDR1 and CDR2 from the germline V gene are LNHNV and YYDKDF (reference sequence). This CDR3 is CATSPIGRTGELFF. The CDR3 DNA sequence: TGTGCCACCAGCCCAATCGGGAGGACCGGGGAGCTGTTTTTT.

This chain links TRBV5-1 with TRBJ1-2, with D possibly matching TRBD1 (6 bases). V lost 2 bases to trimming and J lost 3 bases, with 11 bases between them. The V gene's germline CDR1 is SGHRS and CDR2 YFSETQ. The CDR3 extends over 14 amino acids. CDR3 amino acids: CASSFKDSYYGYTF. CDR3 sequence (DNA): TGCGCCAGCAGCTTCAAGGACAGTTACTATGGCTACACCTTC.

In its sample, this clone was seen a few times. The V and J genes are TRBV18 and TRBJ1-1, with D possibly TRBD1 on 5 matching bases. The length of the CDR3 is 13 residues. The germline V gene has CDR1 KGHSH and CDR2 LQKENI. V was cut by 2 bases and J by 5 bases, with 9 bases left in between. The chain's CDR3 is CASSPNGGTEAFF. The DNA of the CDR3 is TGTGCCAGCTCACCAAACGGGGGGACTGAAGCTTTCTTT.

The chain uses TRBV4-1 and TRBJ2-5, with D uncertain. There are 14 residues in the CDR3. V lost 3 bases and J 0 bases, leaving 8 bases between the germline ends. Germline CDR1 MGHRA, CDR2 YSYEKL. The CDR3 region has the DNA TGCGCCAGCAGCCAGCCCCGGTACCAAGAGACCCAGTACTTC. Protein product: CASSQPRYQETQYF.

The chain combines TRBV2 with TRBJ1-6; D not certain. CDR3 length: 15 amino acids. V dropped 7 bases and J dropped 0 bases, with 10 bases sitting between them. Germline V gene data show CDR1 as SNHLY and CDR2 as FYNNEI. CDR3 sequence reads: CASTLLLSYNSPLHF. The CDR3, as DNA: TGTGCCAGCACCCTACTACTCTCCTATAATTCACCCCTCCACTTT.

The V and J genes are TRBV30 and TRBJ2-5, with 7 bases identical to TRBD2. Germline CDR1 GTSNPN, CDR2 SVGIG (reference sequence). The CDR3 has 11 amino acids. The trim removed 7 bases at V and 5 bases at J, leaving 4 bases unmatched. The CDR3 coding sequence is TGTGCCTTTAGGGAGGGGGAGACCCAGTACTTC. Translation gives CAFREGETQYF.

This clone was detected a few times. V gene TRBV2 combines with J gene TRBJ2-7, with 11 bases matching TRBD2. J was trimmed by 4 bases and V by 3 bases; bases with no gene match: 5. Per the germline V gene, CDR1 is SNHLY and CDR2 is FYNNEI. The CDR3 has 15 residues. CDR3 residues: CASSEEIAGGYEQYF. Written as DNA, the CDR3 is TGTGCCAGCAGTGAGGAGATAGCGGGAGGGTACGAGCAGTACTTC.

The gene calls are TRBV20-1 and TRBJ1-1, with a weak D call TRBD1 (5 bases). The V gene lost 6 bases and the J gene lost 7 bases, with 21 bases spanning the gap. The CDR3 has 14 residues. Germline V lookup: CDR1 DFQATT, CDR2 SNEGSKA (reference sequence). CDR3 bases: TGCAGTGCCAGTATGGGAGGGGCTCGTATTGAAGCTTTCTTT. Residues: CSASMGGARIEAFF.

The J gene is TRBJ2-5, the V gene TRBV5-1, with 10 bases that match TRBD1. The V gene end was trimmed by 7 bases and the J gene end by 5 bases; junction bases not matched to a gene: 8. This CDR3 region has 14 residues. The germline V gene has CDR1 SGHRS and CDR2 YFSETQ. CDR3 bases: TGCGCCAGCGGGGGGACAGGGGAAAGGGAGACCCAGTACTTC. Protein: CASGGTGERETQYF.

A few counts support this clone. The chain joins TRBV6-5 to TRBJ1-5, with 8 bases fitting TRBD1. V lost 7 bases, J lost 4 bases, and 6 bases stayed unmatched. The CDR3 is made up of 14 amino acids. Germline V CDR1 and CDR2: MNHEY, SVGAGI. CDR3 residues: CASNRQGNNQPQHF. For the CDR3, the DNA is TGTGCCAGCAACAGACAGGGGAATAATCAGCCCCAGCATTTT.